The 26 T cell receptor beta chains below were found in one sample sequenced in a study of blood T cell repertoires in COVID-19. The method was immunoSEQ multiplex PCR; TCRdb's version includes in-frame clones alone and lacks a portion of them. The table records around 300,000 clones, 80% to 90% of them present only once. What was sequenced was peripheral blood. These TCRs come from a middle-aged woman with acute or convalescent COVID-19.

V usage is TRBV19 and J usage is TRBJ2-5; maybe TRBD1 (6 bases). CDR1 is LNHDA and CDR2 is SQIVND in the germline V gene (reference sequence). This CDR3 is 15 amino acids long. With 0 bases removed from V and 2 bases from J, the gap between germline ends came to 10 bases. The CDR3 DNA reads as TGTGCCAGTAGTATAGACTTGACAGGACAAGAGACCCAGTACTTC. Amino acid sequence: CASSIDLTGQETQYF.

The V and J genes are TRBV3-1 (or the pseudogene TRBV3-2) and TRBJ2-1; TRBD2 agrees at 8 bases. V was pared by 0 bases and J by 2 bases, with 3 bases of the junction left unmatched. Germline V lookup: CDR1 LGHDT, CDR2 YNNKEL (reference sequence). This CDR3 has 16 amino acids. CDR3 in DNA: TGTGCCAGCAGCCAAGAAACGGGGGGGCCCTACAATGAGCAGTTCTTC. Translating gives CASSQETGGPYNEQFF.

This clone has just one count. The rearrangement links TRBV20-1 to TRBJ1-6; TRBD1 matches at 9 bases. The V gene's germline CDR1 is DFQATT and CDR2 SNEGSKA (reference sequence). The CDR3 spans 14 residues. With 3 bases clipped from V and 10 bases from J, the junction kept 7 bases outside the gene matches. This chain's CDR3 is CSASWGQGDSPLHF. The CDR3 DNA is TGCAGTGCTAGTTGGGGACAGGGAGACTCACCCCTCCACTTT.

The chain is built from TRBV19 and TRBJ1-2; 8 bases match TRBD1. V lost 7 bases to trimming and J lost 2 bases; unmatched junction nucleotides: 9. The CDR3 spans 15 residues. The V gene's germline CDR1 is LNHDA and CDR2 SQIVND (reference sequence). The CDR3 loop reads CASKGSRQGNYGYTF. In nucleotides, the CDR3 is TGTGCCAGTAAAGGTTCCAGACAGGGGAACTATGGCTACACCTTC.

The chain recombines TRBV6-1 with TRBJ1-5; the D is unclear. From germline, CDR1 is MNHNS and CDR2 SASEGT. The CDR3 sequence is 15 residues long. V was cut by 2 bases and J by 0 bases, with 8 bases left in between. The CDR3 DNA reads TGTGCCAGCAGTGAACAGTCGTATAGCAATCAGCCCCAGCATTTT. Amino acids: CASSEQSYSNQPQHF.

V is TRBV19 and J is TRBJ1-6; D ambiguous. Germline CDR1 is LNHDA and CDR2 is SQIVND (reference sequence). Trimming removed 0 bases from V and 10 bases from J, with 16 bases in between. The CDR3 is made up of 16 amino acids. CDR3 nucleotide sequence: TGTGCCAGTAGTATAGATCGCCGAGGGTGGGGATCACCCCTCCACTTT. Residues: CASSIDRRGWGSPLHF.

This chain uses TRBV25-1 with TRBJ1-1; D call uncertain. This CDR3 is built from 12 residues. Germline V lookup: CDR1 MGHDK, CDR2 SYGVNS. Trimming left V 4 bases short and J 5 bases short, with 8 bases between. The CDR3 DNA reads TGTGCCAGCAGTGCCTCGGGGACTGAAGCTTTCTTT. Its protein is CASSASGTEAFF. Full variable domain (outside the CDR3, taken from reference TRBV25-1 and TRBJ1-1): EADIYQTPRYLVIGTGKKITLECSQTMGHDKMYWYQQDPGMELHLIHYSYGVNSTEKGDLSSESTVSRIRTEHFPLTLESARPSHTSQYLCASSASGTEAFFGQGTRLTVV.

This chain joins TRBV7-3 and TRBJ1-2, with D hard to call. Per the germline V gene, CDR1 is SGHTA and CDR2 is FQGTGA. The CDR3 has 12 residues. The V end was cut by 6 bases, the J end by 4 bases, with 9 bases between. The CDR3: CASSSSSYGYTF. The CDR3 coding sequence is TGTGCCAGCAGTTCTTCTTCCTATGGCTACACCTTC.

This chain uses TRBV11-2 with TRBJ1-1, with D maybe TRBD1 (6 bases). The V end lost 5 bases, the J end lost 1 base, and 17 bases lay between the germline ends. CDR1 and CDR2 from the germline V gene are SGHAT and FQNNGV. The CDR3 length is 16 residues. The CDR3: CASSRTEQGTNTEAFF. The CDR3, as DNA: TGTGCCAGCAGCCGCACCGAACAGGGAACGAACACTGAAGCTTTCTTT. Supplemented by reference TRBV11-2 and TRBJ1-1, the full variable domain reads EAGVAQSPRYKIIEKRQSVAFWCNPISGHATLYWYQQILGQGPKLLIQFQNNGVVDDSQLPKDRFSAERLKGVDSTLKIQPAKLEDSAVYLCASSRTEQGTNTEAFFGQGTRLTVV.

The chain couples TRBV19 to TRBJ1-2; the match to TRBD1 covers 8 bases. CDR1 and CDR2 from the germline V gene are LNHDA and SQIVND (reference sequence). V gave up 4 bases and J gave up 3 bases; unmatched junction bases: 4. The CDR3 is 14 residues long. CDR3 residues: CASSNRDRYYGYTF. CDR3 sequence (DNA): TGTGCCAGTAGTAACCGGGACAGGTACTATGGCTACACCTTC. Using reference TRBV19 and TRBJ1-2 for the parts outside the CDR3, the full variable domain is DGGITQSPKYLFRKEGQNVTLSCEQNLNHDAMYWYRQDPGQGLRLIYYSQIVNDFQKGDIAEGYSVSREKKESFPLTVTSAQKNPTAFYLCASSNRDRYYGYTFGSGTRLTVV.

The CDR3 sequence is CASSRWYGDEQYV. The CDR3 nucleotides read TGTGCCAGCAGCCGATGGTACGGGGACGAGCAGTACGTC. The chain recombines TRBV14 with TRBJ2-7, with a weak D call TRBD2 (5 bases). V lost 4 bases and J lost 5, with 12 bases in between. The CDR3 loop spans 13 amino acids. CDR1 is SGHDN, CDR2 FVKESK, per germline.

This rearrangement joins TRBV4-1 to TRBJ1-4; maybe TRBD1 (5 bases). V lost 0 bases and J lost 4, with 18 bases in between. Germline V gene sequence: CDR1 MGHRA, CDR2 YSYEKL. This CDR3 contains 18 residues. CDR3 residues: CASSQERGSAGSNEKLFF. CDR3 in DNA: TGCGCCAGCAGCCAAGAAAGGGGCTCGGCAGGAAGTAATGAAAAACTGTTTTTT.

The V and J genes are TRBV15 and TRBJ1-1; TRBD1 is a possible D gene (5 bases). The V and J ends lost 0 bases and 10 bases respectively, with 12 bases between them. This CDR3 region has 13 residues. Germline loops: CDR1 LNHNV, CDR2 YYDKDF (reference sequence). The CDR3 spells CATSRESGGVAFF. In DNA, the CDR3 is TGTGCCACCAGCAGAGAATCCGGAGGGGTAGCTTTCTTT.

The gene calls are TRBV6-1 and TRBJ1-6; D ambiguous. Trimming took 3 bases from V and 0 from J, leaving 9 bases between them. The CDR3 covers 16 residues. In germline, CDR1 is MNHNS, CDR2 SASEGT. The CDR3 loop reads CASSDEISSYNSPLHF. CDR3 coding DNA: TGTGCCAGCAGTGATGAGATAAGCTCCTATAATTCACCCCTCCACTTT.

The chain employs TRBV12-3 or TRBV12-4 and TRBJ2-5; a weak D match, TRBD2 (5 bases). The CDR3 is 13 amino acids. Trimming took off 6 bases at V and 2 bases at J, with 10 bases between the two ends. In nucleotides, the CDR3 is TGTGCCAGCAGAGTGACTACACAAGAGACCCAGTACTTC. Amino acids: CASRVTTQETQYF.

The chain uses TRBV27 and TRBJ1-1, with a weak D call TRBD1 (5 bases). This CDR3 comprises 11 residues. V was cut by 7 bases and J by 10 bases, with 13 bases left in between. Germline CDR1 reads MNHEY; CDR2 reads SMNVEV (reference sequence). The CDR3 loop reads CASIGVGGAFF. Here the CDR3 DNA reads TGTGCCAGCATCGGAGTGGGGGGAGCTTTCTTT.

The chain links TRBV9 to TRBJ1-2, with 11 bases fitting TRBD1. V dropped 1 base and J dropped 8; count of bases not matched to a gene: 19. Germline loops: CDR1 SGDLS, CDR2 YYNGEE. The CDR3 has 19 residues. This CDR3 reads CASSVTPVVRGQGARGYTF. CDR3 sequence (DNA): TGTGCCAGCAGCGTAACCCCCGTAGTACGTGGACAGGGGGCGAGGGGCTACACCTTC. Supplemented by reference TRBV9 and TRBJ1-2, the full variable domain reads DSGVTQTPKHLITATGQRVTLRCSPRSGDLSVYWYQQSLDQGLQFLIQYYNGEERAKGNILERFSAQQFPDLHSELNLSSLELGDSALYFCASSVTPVVRGQGARGYTFGSGTRLTVV.

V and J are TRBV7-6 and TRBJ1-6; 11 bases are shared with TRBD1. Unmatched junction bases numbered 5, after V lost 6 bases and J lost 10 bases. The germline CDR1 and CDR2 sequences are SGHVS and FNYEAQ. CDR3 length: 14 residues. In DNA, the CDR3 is TGTGCCAGCAGTCTGGGACAGGGGGGATCACCCCTCCACTTT. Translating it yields CASSLGQGGSPLHF.

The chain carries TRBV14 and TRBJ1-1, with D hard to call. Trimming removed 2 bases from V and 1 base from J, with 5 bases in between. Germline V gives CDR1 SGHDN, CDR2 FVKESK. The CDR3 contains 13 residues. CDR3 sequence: CASSQYRNTEAFF. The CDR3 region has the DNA TGTGCCAGCAGCCAATACAGGAACACTGAAGCTTTCTTT.

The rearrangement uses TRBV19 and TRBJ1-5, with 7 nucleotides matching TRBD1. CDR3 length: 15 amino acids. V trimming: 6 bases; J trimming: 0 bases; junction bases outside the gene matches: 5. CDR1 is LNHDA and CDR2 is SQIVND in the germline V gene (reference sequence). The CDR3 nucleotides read TGTGCCAGTAGCCTCAGGGGGGTTAGCAATCAGCCCCAGCATTTT. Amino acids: CASSLRGVSNQPQHF. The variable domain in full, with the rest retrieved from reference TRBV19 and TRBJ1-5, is DGGITQSPKYLFRKEGQNVTLSCEQNLNHDAMYWYRQDPGQGLRLIYYSQIVNDFQKGDIAEGYSVSREKKESFPLTVTSAQKNPTAFYLCASSLRGVSNQPQHFGDGTRLSIL.

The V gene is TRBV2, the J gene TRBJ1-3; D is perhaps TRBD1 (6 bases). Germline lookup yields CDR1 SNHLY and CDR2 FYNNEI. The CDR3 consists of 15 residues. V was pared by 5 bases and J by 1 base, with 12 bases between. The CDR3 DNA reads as TGTGCCAGCAGTTCCAGGGGAATTTCTGGAAACACCATATATTTT. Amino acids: CASSSRGISGNTIYF.

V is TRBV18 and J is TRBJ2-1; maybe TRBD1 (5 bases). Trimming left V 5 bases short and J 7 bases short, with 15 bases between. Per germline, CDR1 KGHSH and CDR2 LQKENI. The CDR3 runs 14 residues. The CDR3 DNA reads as TGTGCCAGCTCAACCAGGGATTTGGCTAATGAGCAGTTCTTC. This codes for CASSTRDLANEQFF.

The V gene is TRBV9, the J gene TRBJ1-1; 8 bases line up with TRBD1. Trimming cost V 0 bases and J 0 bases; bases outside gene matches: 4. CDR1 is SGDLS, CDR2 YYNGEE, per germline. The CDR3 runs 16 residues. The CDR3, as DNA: TGTGCCAGCAGCGTAGCGACAGGGGTTTTGAACACTGAAGCTTTCTTT. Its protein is CASSVATGVLNTEAFF.

The CDR3 here is CASSRRGSNYGYTF. CDR3 nucleotides: TGTGCCAGCAGTCGGAGAGGGTCTAACTATGGCTACACCTTC. The gene calls are TRBV13 and TRBJ1-2; D is unclear. The CDR3 extends over 14 amino acids. Germline loops: CDR1 PRHDT, CDR2 FYEKMQ (reference sequence). The V and J ends lost 6 bases and 0 bases respectively, with 11 bases between them.

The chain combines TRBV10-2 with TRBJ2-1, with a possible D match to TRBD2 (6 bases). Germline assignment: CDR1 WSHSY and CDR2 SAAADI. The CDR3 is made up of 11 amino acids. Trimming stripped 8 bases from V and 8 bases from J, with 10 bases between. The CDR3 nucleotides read TGCGCCAGCGAAGGGGAGGATGAGCAGTTCTTC. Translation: CASEGEDEQFF.

In DNA, the CDR3 is TGCGCCAGCAGCTTGGGTGGGGGAGGAGGCACAGATACGCAGTATTTT. This codes for CASSLGGGGGTDTQYF. The V and J genes are TRBV5-1 and TRBJ2-3, with a possible D match to TRBD2 (6 bases). This CDR3 has 16 residues. Germline V gene data show CDR1 as SGHRS and CDR2 as YFSETQ. Trimming removed 0 bases at V and 1 base at J, with 12 bases between. Based on the CDR3 plus reference TRBV5-1 and TRBJ2-3, the full variable domain is KAGVTQTPRYLIKTRGQQVTLSCSPISGHRSVSWYQQTPGQGLQFLFEYFSETQRNKGNFPGRFSGRQFSNSRSEMNVSTLELGDSALYLCASSLGGGGGTDTQYFGPGTRLTVL.